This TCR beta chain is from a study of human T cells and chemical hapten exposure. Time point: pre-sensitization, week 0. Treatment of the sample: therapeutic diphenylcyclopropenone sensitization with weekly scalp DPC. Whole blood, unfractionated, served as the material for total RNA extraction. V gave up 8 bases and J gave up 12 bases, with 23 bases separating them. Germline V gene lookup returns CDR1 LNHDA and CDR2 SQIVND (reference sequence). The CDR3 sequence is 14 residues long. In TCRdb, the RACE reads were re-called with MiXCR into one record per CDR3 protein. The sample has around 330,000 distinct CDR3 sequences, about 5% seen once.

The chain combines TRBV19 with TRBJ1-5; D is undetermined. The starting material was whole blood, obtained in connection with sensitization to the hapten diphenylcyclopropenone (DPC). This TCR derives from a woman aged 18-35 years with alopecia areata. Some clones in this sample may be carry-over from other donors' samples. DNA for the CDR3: TGTGCCAGTTTACTGAGTATTGGGTATGGGGACCAGCATTTT. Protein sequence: CASLLSIGYGDQHF.